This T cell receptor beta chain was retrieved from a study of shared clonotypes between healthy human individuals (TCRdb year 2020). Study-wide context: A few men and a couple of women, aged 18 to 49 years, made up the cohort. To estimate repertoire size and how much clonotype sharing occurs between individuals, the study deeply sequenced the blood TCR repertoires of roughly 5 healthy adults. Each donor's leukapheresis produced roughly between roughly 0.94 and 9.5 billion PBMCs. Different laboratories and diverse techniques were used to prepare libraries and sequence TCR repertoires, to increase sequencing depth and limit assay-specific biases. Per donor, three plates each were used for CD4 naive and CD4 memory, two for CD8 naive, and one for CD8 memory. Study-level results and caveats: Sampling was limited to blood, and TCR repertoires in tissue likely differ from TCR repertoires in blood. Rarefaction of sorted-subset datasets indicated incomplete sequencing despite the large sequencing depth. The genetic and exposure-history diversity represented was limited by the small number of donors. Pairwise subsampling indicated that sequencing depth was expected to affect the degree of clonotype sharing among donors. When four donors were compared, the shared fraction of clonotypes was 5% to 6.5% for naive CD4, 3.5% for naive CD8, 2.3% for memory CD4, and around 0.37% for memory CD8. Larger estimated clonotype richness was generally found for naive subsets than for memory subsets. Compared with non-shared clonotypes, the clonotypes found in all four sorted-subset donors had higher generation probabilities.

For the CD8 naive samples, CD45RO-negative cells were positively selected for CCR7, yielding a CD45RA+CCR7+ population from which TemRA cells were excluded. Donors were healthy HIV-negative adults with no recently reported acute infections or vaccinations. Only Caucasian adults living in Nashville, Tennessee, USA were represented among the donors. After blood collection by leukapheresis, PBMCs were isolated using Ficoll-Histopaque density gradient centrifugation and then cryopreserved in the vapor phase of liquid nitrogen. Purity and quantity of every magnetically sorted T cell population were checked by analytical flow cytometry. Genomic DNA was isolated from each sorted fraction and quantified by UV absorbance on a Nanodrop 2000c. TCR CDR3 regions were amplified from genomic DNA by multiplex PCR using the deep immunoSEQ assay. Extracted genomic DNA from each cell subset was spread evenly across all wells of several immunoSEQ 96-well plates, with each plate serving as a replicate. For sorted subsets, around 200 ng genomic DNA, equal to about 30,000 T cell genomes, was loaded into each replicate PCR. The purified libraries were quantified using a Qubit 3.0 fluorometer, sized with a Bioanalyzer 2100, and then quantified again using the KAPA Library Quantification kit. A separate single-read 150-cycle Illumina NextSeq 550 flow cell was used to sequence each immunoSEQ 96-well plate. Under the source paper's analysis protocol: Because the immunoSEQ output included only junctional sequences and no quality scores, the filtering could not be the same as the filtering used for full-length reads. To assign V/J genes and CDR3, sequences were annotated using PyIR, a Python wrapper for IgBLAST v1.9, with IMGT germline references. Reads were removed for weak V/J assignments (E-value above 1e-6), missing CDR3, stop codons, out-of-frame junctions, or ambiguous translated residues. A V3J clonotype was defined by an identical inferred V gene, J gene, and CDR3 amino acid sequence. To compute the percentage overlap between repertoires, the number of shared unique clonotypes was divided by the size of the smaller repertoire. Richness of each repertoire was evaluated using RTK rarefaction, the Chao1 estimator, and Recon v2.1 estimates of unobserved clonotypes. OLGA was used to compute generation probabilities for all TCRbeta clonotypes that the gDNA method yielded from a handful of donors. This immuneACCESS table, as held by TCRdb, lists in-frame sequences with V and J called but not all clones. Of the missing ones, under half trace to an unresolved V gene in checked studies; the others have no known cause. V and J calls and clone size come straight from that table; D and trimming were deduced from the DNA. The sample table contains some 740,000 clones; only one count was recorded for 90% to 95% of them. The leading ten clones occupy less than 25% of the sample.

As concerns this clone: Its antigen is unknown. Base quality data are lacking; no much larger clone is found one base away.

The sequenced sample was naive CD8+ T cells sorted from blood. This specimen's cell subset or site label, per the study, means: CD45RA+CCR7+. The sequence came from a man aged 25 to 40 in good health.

CDR3 sequence: CASSLGVAWTTEQYF. The nucleotides are TGTGCCAGCAGCTTGGGCGTCGCATGGACTACCGAGCAGTACTTC. The V and J genes are TRBV5-6 and TRBJ2-7, and perhaps TRBD2 as D gene, on 6 matching bases. V drops 0 bases and J drops 6 bases, leaving 16 bases in between. For CDR1 and CDR2, the germline V gene lists SGHDT and YYEEEE. There are 15 amino acids in the CDR3, from cysteine to phenylalanine inclusive. Of the read, only the CDR3 DNA is kept; its 45 bases are in frame from base 1.